This paragraph reports one TCR beta chain. Which antigen it targets is not known. The record has no base qualities; no much larger clone is one base away. The germline V gene provides CDR1 SGHNT and CDR2 YENEEA. Clipping removes 5 bases from V and 4 bases from J, with 7 as the unmatched junction base count. Including the terminal cysteine and phenylalanine, the CDR3 comprises 15 residues. Only CDR3 DNA remains: 45 bases, in frame from the first base. The sample comes from a study of OX40 agonist ivuxolimab in advanced cancers. Regarding the research as a whole: The costimulatory receptor OX40 (CD134) was targeted by ivuxolimab, a fully human IgG2 agonistic monoclonal antibody. Patients were allowed to have had prior anti-PD-1, anti-PD-L1 or anti-CTLA-4 therapy, and approximately 39% of the dose-escalation patients had been treated with checkpoint inhibitors. Of the approximately 50 dose-escalation patients, hepatocellular carcinoma was present in roughly 19, melanoma in around 15, renal cell carcinoma in 9 and head and neck cancer in 9. Three dose-escalation patients achieved partial responses, one with hepatocellular carcinoma and two with cutaneous melanoma. In the dose-escalation cohort, around four fifths of patients were male, and the mean age was around 60 years with a range of roughly 23 to 79. Intravenous ivuxolimab was administered to patients every 2 weeks at six dose levels: 0.01, 0.1, 0.3, 1.5, 3 and 10 mg/kg. The point of sequencing TCRbeta in the periphery was to test whether ivuxolimab changed TCR sequence diversity and drove clonal T-cell expansion. The paper reports the monotherapy dose-escalation portion (N of about 56 patients) of the phase I ivuxolimab trial.

Genomic DNA was isolated from the sorted cells so that the TCRbeta CDR3 region could be sequenced. The immunoSEQ Assay was used for sequencing of TCRbeta CDR3 regions. Drawn from immuneACCESS, this table holds only the in-frame rearrangements with V and J called that TCRdb kept. Clones are partly lost; checked studies trace under half to an unresolved V gene and leave the rest unexplained. The sample data list some 50,000 clones, and 70% to 90% of these were observed just once. The ten largest clonotypes hold around 0.64% of the sample. Here is what the overall study found, with its caveats: Low levels of normalized T-cell clonal expansion were also shown by some nonresponding patients. In partial responders in the 0.1-3.0 mg/kg groups, normalized peripheral clonal expansion was found to be among the lowest, especially among CD8+ T cells. The antigen specificity of the clonally expanded peripheral T cells was not determined. Clonal expansion of both CD4+ and CD8+ blood T cells was observed from baseline to week 6 at doses 0.1 to 3.0 mg/kg. After ivuxolimab, more expanded clones were found on average in CD8+ T cells than in CD4+ T cells.

The trial excluded patients who had a history of autoimmune disease or were on systemic immunosuppression. In every dose cohort, peripheral blood was drawn for TCR sequencing at baseline, cycle 4 day 1, and cycle 7 day 1. Samples were obtained from an open-label, multicenter, first-in-human phase I dose-escalation trial of ivuxolimab. Adults with locally advanced or metastatic melanoma, renal cell, hepatocellular, or head and neck squamous cell carcinoma were enrolled in the trial. Before TCR sequencing, CD4+ T cells and CD8+ T cells from peripheral blood were sorted into separate populations. The rearrangement combines TRBV11-3 with TRBJ2-3, with 9 junctional bases fitting TRBD2. Sequenced here: CD4+ or CD8+ T cells sorted from blood, sampled in a trial of the OX40 agonist ivuxolimab. The origin of this receptor is an adult with an advanced solid tumor such as melanoma, head and neck, liver or kidney cancer. The DNA sequence is given as TGTGCCAGCAGCCGCGGGGGGGTAGGGCCAGATACGCAGTATTTT. Translated, it reads CASSRGGVGPDTQYF. The CDR3 plus the reference TRBV11-3 and TRBJ2-3 genes for the other parts give the full variable domain: EAGVVQSPRYKIIEKKQPVAFWCNPISGHNTLYWYLQNLGQGPELLIRYENEEAVDDSQLPKDRFSAERLKGVDSTLKIQPAELGDSAVYLCASSRGGVGPDTQYFGPGTRLTVL.